This record covers a single TCR beta chain. V lost 6 bases, J lost 6 bases, and 19 bases stayed unmatched. The CDR3 contains 18 residues. Germline CDR1 reads LNHDA; CDR2 reads SQIVND (reference sequence). The data are from a study of blood T cell repertoires in COVID-19. The wider study: Acute and convalescent COVID-19 specimens originated in the United States, Italy and Spain. In each case, the material was cDNA or gDNA derived from T cells, B-cell-depleted T cells, or PBMCs.

Under the authors' procedure: From reference gene primer amplification, estimates of nucleated cell counts were derived. Clones were sequenced by immunoSEQ multiplex PCR, and TCRdb holds only the in-frame ones, with some missing. For V, J and clone size, that table is used; D and trimming come from the DNA. In the table there are 150,000 to 170,000 clones, around 85% of which are singletons. The clonotype was recovered from a woman aged 55-70 years with acute or convalescent COVID-19. This sequence joins TRBV19 and TRBJ2-5; TRBD2 agrees at 10 bases. The sequencing sample was made of peripheral blood. CDR3 in amino acids: CASRPQQGLSSGGQTQYF. The CDR3 nucleotides are TGTGCCAGTAGACCGCAACAGGGGCTATCTAGCGGGGGACAGACCCAGTACTTC.